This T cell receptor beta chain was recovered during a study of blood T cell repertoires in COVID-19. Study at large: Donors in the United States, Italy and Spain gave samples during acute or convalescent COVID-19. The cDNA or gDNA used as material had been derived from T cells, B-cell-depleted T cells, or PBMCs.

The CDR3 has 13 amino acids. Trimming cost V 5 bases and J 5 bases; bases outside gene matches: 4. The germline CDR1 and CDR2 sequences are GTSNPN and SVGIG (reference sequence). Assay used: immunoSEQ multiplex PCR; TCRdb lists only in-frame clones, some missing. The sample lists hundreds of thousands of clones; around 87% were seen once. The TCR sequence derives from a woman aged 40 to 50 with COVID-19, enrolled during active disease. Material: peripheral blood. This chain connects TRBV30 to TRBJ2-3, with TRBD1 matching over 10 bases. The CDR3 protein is CAWGTGVEDTQYF. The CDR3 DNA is TGTGCCTGGGGGACAGGGGTGGAAGATACGCAGTATTTT.